This entry lists 10 T cell receptor beta chains sequenced from one sample in a study of CD8 T cells in ankylosing spondylitis. TCRdb fed the 5' RACE reads into MiXCR, producing one record per CDR3 protein. The table records 7,500 to 10,000 distinct CDR3 sequences, roughly 6.4% of them present only once. The specimen was blood, either unsorted or a sorted T cell fraction (not recorded which). The receptor source for this set is a female donor with ankylosing spondylitis or in good health (not recorded which).

Within the sample, this clonotype is medium-sized. The rearrangement joins TRBV9 to TRBJ2-2; 11 bases fit TRBD2. V gave up 4 bases and J gave up 2 bases; unmatched junction bases: 7. The CDR3 is made up of 17 amino acids. Per germline, CDR1 SGDLS and CDR2 YYNGEE. The CDR3 DNA follows: TGTGCCAGCAGCTCCCCGACTAGCGGGGAAAACACCGGGGAGCTGTTTTTT. This codes for CASSSPTSGENTGELFF. The complete variable domain, with remaining parts taken from reference TRBV9 and TRBJ2-2, reads DSGVTQTPKHLITATGQRVTLRCSPRSGDLSVYWYQQSLDQGLQFLIQYYNGEERAKGNILERFSAQQFPDLHSELNLSSLELGDSALYFCASSSPTSGENTGELFFGEGSRLTVL.

At least ten counts were recorded for this clonotype. This chain links TRBV9 with TRBJ2-7; D possibly uses TRBD1 or TRBD2 (5 bases each). Germline V gene data show CDR1 as SGDLS and CDR2 as YYNGEE. The CDR3 extends over 15 amino acids. Trimming shortened V by 0 bases and J by 2 bases, and 12 bases separated the two germline ends. CDR3 sequence reads: CASSVVPGPTYEQYF. The CDR3 DNA follows: TGTGCCAGCAGCGTAGTGCCGGGGCCGACCTACGAGCAGTACTTC.

This clonotype was seen many times. The rearrangement links TRBV9 to TRBJ1-4, with D perhaps TRBD1 (5 bases). V was clipped by 3 bases and J by 3 bases, with 12 bases between them. Germline V gene sequence: CDR1 SGDLS, CDR2 YYNGEE. The CDR3 consists of 15 residues. The CDR3 DNA reads as TGTGCCAGCAGCGCCCGGGGCAGAGCTAATGAAAAACTGTTTTTT. This translates into CASSARGRANEKLFF.

This clonotype showed up many times. This chain uses TRBV9 with TRBJ2-7; possible D gene TRBD2, 5 bases. Trimming took 3 bases from V and 6 from J, leaving 19 bases between them. Germline V gene lookup returns CDR1 SGDLS and CDR2 YYNGEE. This CDR3 is built from 15 residues. The CDR3: CASSAYSGDSGEQYF. The CDR3 DNA sequence: TGTGCCAGCAGCGCCTATTCCGGGGATTCGGGCGAGCAGTACTTC.

The sample holds many counts of this clonotype. The chain recombines TRBV9 with TRBJ2-2, with 8 nucleotides matching TRBD1. The CDR3 totals 17 residues. The germline CDR1 and CDR2 sequences are SGDLS and YYNGEE. Trimming at V came to 0 bases and at J to 4 bases, leaving 8 bases not matched to a gene. The CDR3 sequence is CASSVADQGAVTGELFF. The CDR3 nucleotides read TGTGCCAGCAGCGTAGCGGACCAGGGGGCGGTCACCGGGGAGCTGTTTTTT.

This clonotype was seen at least ten times. The gene calls are TRBV19 and TRBJ1-6, with D possibly matching TRBD1 (5 bases). CDR1 is LNHDA, CDR2 SQIVND, per germline (reference sequence). Trimming removed 8 bases from V and 14 bases from J, with 10 bases in between. The CDR3 loop spans 10 amino acids. CDR3 residues: CASQLGALHF. CDR3 coding DNA: TGTGCCAGTCAACTGGGGGCCCTCCACTTT. Complete variable domain (other parts from reference TRBV19 and TRBJ1-6): DGGITQSPKYLFRKEGQNVTLSCEQNLNHDAMYWYRQDPGQGLRLIYYSQIVNDFQKGDIAEGYSVSREKKESFPLTVTSAQKNPTAFYLCASQLGALHFGNGTRLTVT.

To note about this clonotype: With a much larger clone just one base away, this may be a read error. This chain uses TRBV9 with TRBJ2-7; no definite D call. CDR1 is SGDLS, CDR2 YYNGEE, per germline. There are 13 residues in the CDR3. The CDR3 DNA follows: TGTGCCAGCAGCGCCGGTGACGCCTACCAGCAGTACTTC. Translation gives CASSAGDAYQQYF.

This clonotype was picked up many times. V and J are TRBV9 and TRBJ2-7; 12 nucleotides line up with TRBD2. Germline CDR1 and CDR2: SGDLS and YYNGEE. With 4 bases clipped from V and 2 bases from J, the junction kept 4 bases outside the gene matches. The CDR3 totals 15 residues. Written as DNA, the CDR3 is TGTGCCAGCAGCCAAACTAGCGGGGGGCCCTACGAGCAGTACTTC. It yields the protein CASSQTSGGPYEQYF.

This chain uses TRBV9 with TRBJ2-3; 11 nucleotides match TRBD2. The CDR3 is made up of 17 amino acids. V lost 3 bases, J lost 3 bases, and 9 bases stayed unmatched. Germline V gene lookup returns CDR1 SGDLS and CDR2 YYNGEE. The CDR3: CASSEGRLAGTTDTQYF. As DNA, the CDR3 is TGTGCCAGCAGCGAGGGACGACTAGCGGGGACAACAGATACGCAGTATTTT. Full variable domain (rest looked up from reference TRBV9 and TRBJ2-3): DSGVTQTPKHLITATGQRVTLRCSPRSGDLSVYWYQQSLDQGLQFLIQYYNGEERAKGNILERFSAQQFPDLHSELNLSSLELGDSALYFCASSEGRLAGTTDTQYFGPGTRLTVL.

Ten or more counts support this clonotype. The V gene is TRBV9, the J gene TRBJ1-5; D not resolved. The CDR3 totals 14 residues. Germline values: CDR1 SGDLS, CDR2 YYNGEE. Trimming shortened V by 3 bases and J by 2 bases, and 9 bases separated the two germline ends. The CDR3 spells CASSAGGGNQPQHF. The DNA for the CDR3 is TGTGCCAGCAGCGCGGGAGGTGGCAATCAGCCCCAGCATTTT.